This entry lists 4 T cell receptor beta chains sequenced from one sample in a study of CD8+ T cells in alopecia areata. Extracted from the samples, RNA was reverse transcribed into cDNA to serve as the sequencing template. Only in-frame clones appear in the TCRdb table, and some are missing; sequencing was by immunoSEQ multiplex PCR. This sample carries approximately 140,000 clones, about 87% of them seen once, and the ten largest clones take more than 12%. Sequencing was performed on CD8+ T cells sorted from blood, taken at week 0. All receptors come from a human donor with alopecia areata.

This rearrangement joins TRBV29-1 to TRBJ1-2, with 8 bases aligning to TRBD1. The V and J ends lost 6 bases and 7 bases, in that order; junction bases with no gene match: 7. This CDR3 is built from 12 residues. CDR1 is SQVTM, CDR2 ANQGSEA, per germline. CDR3 sequence reads: CSVPDRALGYTF. CDR3 nucleotides: TGCAGCGTCCCGGACAGGGCCCTTGGCTACACCTTC.

V is TRBV5-1 and J is TRBJ2-7; D is undetermined. CDR1 is SGHRS, CDR2 YFSETQ, per germline. The CDR3 length is 15 residues. V lost 1 base to trimming and J lost 6 bases, with 17 bases between them. The CDR3, as DNA: TGCGCCAGCAGCTTGAAAACCCCATGGGAAGCCGAGCAGTACTTC. It encodes CASSLKTPWEAEQYF.

V is TRBV4-1 and J is TRBJ2-1; 10 bases are shared with TRBD2. This CDR3 is built from 17 residues. Trimming removed 3 bases from V and 7 bases from J; junction bases left unmatched: 12. Germline-derived CDR1 and CDR2 are MGHRA and YSYEKL. The chain's CDR3 is CASSHPSGLATGNEQFF. In nucleotides, the CDR3 is TGCGCCAGCAGCCACCCTTCGGGACTAGCGACGGGAAATGAGCAGTTCTTC.

Comment on this clone: The sample holds other DNA sequences that translate to the same CDR3. The rearrangement joins TRBV7-9 to TRBJ1-1; 7 nucleotides line up with TRBD1. The V gene's germline CDR1 is SEHNR and CDR2 FQNEAQ (reference sequence). The junction had 4 bases not matched to a gene; V was cut back by 5 bases and J by 7 bases. The CDR3 covers 12 residues. The CDR3 here is CASSLDRVEAFF. As DNA, the CDR3 is TGTGCCAGCAGCCTAGACAGGGTTGAAGCTTTCTTT.